Shown below are 15 T cell receptor beta chains from a single sample sequenced in a study of OX40 agonist ivuxolimab in advanced cancers. Data came from immunoSEQ multiplex PCR; TCRdb stores just in-frame clones and leaves some out. The sample lists around 94,000 clones; about 92% were seen once. The input for sequencing was CD4+ or CD8+ T cells sorted from blood, taken in a trial of the OX40 agonist ivuxolimab. These receptor sequences come from an adult with an advanced solid tumor such as melanoma, head and neck, liver or kidney cancer.

This sequence joins TRBV7-8 and TRBJ2-7; the D is unclear. Trimming cost V 1 base and J 3 bases, with 7 bases left between them. The CDR3 has 13 residues. Germline lookup yields CDR1 SGHVS and CDR2 FQNEAQ. In DNA form, the CDR3 reads TGTGCCAGCAGCTTAGGCCCAGGCTACGAGCAGTACTTC. Translating it yields CASSLGPGYEQYF.

The J gene is TRBJ2-1, the V gene TRBV6-1, with 11 bases identical to TRBD2. J lost 3 bases, V lost 4 bases, and 2 bases had no gene match. The CDR3 extends over 15 amino acids. Germline V CDR1 and CDR2: MNHNS, SASEGT. The CDR3 is CASSGLAGGYNEQFF. The CDR3 DNA reads TGTGCCAGCAGTGGGCTAGCGGGAGGCTACAATGAGCAGTTCTTC.

This chain connects TRBV19 to TRBJ2-7; TRBD2 is a possible D gene (5 bases). This CDR3 spans 14 amino acids. The V and J ends lost 3 bases and 0 bases respectively, with 9 bases between them. Germline V lookup: CDR1 LNHDA, CDR2 SQIVND (reference sequence). CDR3 region: CASSMRAGSYEQYF. The CDR3 DNA reads as TGTGCCAGTAGTATGAGGGCAGGCTCCTACGAGCAGTACTTC.

The V and J genes are TRBV11-2 and TRBJ2-3; 9 bases match TRBD1. This CDR3 has 15 amino acids. The trim removed 6 bases at V and 5 bases at J, leaving 9 bases unmatched. Germline CDR1 reads SGHAT; CDR2 reads FQNNGV. The CDR3 region has the DNA TGTGCCAGCAGACCGGGACAGGGTTCTCAAGATACGCAGTATTTT. Translating it yields CASRPGQGSQDTQYF.

This chain joins TRBV4-1 and TRBJ1-2; 7 bases map to TRBD1. Germline V CDR1 and CDR2: MGHRA, YSYEKL. V was clipped by 2 bases and J by 5 bases; unmatched bases: 14. There are 17 residues in the CDR3. CDR3 in amino acids: CASSQTSPGGPLYGYTF. CDR3 bases: TGCGCCAGCAGCCAAACATCCCCAGGGGGGCCATTGTATGGCTACACCTTC.

The chain joins TRBV13 to TRBJ1-1, with D possibly matching TRBD1 (6 bases). The V and J ends lost 4 bases and 0 bases respectively, with 18 bases between them. The germline V gene has CDR1 PRHDT and CDR2 FYEKMQ (reference sequence). The CDR3 length is 17 residues. The CDR3 protein is CASSSSLTGFMNTEAFF. As DNA, the CDR3 is TGTGCCAGCAGCTCTAGCCTGACAGGTTTCATGAACACTGAAGCTTTCTTT.

The chain couples TRBV19 to TRBJ2-2; 9 nucleotides line up with TRBD1. Losses at the gene ends were 5 bases for V and 4 bases for J; bases not matched to a gene: 8. Germline V gene data show CDR1 as LNHDA and CDR2 as SQIVND (reference sequence). CDR3 length: 16 amino acids. This chain's CDR3 is CASSHPGQGSTGELFF. The CDR3 nucleotides read TGTGCCAGTAGTCATCCGGGACAGGGCAGCACCGGGGAGCTGTTTTTT.

A note on this clone: One junction end disagrees with the germline gene, perhaps due to a read error. This chain joins TRBV9 and TRBJ2-5; D is unresolved. The CDR3 extends over 12 amino acids. The germline CDR1 and CDR2 sequences are SGDLS and YYNGEE. The CDR3 loop reads CASSPDQETQYF. CDR3 coding DNA: TGTGCCAGCAGCCCGGACCAGGAGACCCAGTACTTC.

The CDR3 DNA reads as TGCAGCGTTGAAGAGGGCCTCGCAGGAGGCCCTGAAGCTTTCTTT. Residues: CSVEEGLAGGPEAFF. The chain uses TRBV29-1 and TRBJ1-1; no definite D call. The germline gives CDR1 SQVTM, CDR2 ANQGSEA. This CDR3 region has 15 residues. V lost 0 bases and J lost 6, with 17 bases in between. Using reference TRBV29-1 and TRBJ1-1 for the parts outside the CDR3, the full variable domain is SAVISQKPSRDICQRGTSLTIQCQVDSQVTMMFWYRQQPGQSLTLIATANQGSEATYESGFVIDKFPISRPNLTFSTLTVSNMSPEDSSIYLCSVEEGLAGGPEAFFGQGTRLTVV.

This rearrangement joins TRBV9 to TRBJ2-1; tentatively, D is TRBD1 or TRBD2 (6 bases each). Trimming left V 1 base short and J 0 bases short, with 11 bases between. CDR1 is SGDLS, CDR2 YYNGEE, per germline. The CDR3 is made up of 16 amino acids. The CDR3 sequence: CASSVTGASSYNEQFF. The CDR3, as DNA: TGTGCCAGCAGCGTAACGGGGGCTAGCTCCTACAATGAGCAGTTCTTC.

The V and J genes are TRBV6-5 and TRBJ2-1; possibly TRBD2 for D (5 bases). There are 13 residues in the CDR3. Germline V lookup: CDR1 MNHEY, CDR2 SVGAGI. V was trimmed by 6 bases and J by 5 bases, leaving 11 bases between them. The CDR3 coding sequence is TGTGCCAGCAGCCACACTAGGGACAATGAGCAGTTCTTC. Amino acids: CASSHTRDNEQFF.

V is TRBV2 and J is TRBJ1-2; no firm D call. Germline V gene lookup returns CDR1 SNHLY and CDR2 FYNNEI. Trimming cost V 2 bases and J 2 bases, with 15 bases left between them. The CDR3 is 16 residues long. The CDR3 DNA follows: TGTGCCAGCAGTGAACAGGCAGCACGTCACAACTATGGCTACACCTTC. Translation gives CASSEQAARHNYGYTF.

V is TRBV29-1 and J is TRBJ1-2; TRBD1 aligns across 8 bases. After removal of 3 bases from V and 2 bases from J, the junction contained 2 bases not matched to a gene. This CDR3 contains 13 residues. Germline V CDR1 and CDR2: SQVTM, ANQGSEA. The CDR3 reads CSVDRTGNYGYTF. The DNA for the CDR3 is TGCAGCGTTGACCGGACAGGGAACTATGGCTACACCTTC. The whole variable domain, filled in from reference TRBV29-1 and TRBJ1-2, reads SAVISQKPSRDICQRGTSLTIQCQVDSQVTMMFWYRQQPGQSLTLIATANQGSEATYESGFVIDKFPISRPNLTFSTLTVSNMSPEDSSIYLCSVDRTGNYGYTFGSGTRLTVV.

The V gene is TRBV27, the J gene TRBJ2-2; possibly TRBD1 or TRBD2 for D (5 bases each). The CDR3 has 16 amino acids. The V gene's germline CDR1 is MNHEY and CDR2 SMNVEV (reference sequence). The germline V and J ends were trimmed by 3 bases and 2 bases, with 13 bases remaining between them. DNA for the CDR3: TGTGCCAGCAGTTTCCTCGGGACGGATAACACCGGGGAGCTGTTTTTT. Translation: CASSFLGTDNTGELFF.

The chain couples TRBV5-5 to TRBJ2-1; 11 positions match TRBD2. The CDR3 loop spans 16 amino acids. Germline CDR1 is SGHKS and CDR2 is YYEKEE (reference sequence). V lost 4 bases to trimming and J lost 4 bases; unmatched junction nucleotides: 7. Here the CDR3 reads CASSMAGTSGYNEQFF. DNA of the CDR3: TGTGCCAGCAGCATGGCCGGGACTAGCGGTTACAATGAGCAGTTCTTC.